The clone carrying this TCR beta chain was detected only a few times. Its antigen remains unknown. This entry comes from a study of T cells after yellow fever vaccination. Study findings and constraints: On re-exposure, the response was weaker but peaked faster, at day 5 versus 15. Abundant clonotypes from the bulk population could get into FACS-sorted repertoires as contaminants. Post-booster samples contained most primary-vaccination clones (about 96% CD4, around 89% CD8).

TCRdb used MiXCR to reprocess the 5' RACE reads, holding one entry per CDR3 protein. The sample yields around 360,000 distinct CDR3 sequences, approximately 10% seen once. Germline V gives CDR1 SGHTA, CDR2 FQGTGA. Trimming took 3 bases from V and 6 from J; bases not matched to a gene: 4. CDR3 length: 15 amino acids. The starting material was PBMCs, obtained on the day of the first yellow fever vaccination. This TCR came from a man between 18 and 29 years old who received the YFV17D yellow fever vaccine. The rearrangement joins TRBV7-3 to TRBJ2-3, with 12 bases lining up with TRBD2. Here the CDR3 reads CASSFRGLAGDTQYF. The CDR3 DNA is TGTGCCAGCAGCTTCCGCGGACTAGCGGGGGATACGCAGTATTTT.